The T cell receptor beta chain under discussion was sequenced for a study of Tregs in tolerant kidney transplant recipients. Study observations and caveats: Tolerant patients' donor-specific Tregs expanded beyond overall Tregs, suggesting antigen-driven growth.

Worth noting for this clone: Its antigen is not known.

Mixed chimerism was transient after nonmyeloablative marrow transplants from related graft donors. Sequencing was performed with immunoSEQ multiplex PCR; in TCRdb, only in-frame clones are kept and a portion is missing. There are 65,000 to 85,000 clones in the sample; about 91% occur only once, and 1.5% to 2% lies in the top ten. J gave up 2 bases and V 4 bases, and 3 bases lay outside the gene matches. The CDR3 sequence is 14 residues long. Germline loops: CDR1 SEHNR, CDR2 FQNEAQ (reference sequence). Sequenced here: CD4+ T cells from blood (PBMCs), sampled 24 months after the transplant. The genes are TRBV7-9 and TRBJ2-5, with TRBD2 matching over 8 bases. This TCR derives from a human patient who received a combined kidney and bone marrow transplant. Some T cells may trace back to the graft donor. The CDR3 sequence: CASSWGTRQETQYF. CDR3 sequence (DNA): TGTGCCAGCAGCTGGGGGACTAGACAAGAGACCCAGTACTTC.